Described below is a single T cell receptor (beta chain) sequence and its context. The sample comes from a study of blood T cells in healthy people across ages. V was pared by 5 bases and J by 1 base, with 17 bases between. The CDR3 runs 16 residues. CDR1 and CDR2 (germline): MNHEY, SVGEGT. Then a second PCR, running roughly 7 to 12 cycles, was carried out with a sample-barcoded 5' primer and a J-beta primer mix. Every molecule of cDNA carried a tag from a template-switch adaptor with 12 random nucleotides. In TCRdb, the 5' RACE reads were re-called with MiXCR into one record per CDR3 protein. The data show 800,000 to 950,000 distinct CDR3 sequences, with almost 30% seen just once and about 9.4% held by the top ten. RNA extraction gave at least 5 micrograms of total RNA per sample. The sample was also linked to a second study, of T cells of mothers and their children. This second study notes: The study obtained over 9.5 million TCR beta CDR3 reads per mother and about 3 million per child. Comparable shaping of TCR recombination output by thymic selection was observed in related and unrelated pairs.

This TCR came from a woman aged 40 to 50 in good health. The specimen sequenced was blood. The J gene is TRBJ1-2, the V gene TRBV6-2 or TRBV6-3; D remains ambiguous. Here the CDR3 reads CASSKNQPTNNYGYTF. The CDR3 DNA is TGTGCCAGCAGTAAAAATCAACCGACCAATAACTATGGCTACACCTTC.